The clone carrying this T cell receptor (delta chain) is classed as medium-sized. The same CDR3 also results from other DNA sequences found in this sample. TCRdb applied CATT to the reads for clone calling. The sample includes several thousand delta-chain clones, about 2.7% of them seen just once. The entry originates in a study of gamma-delta chains in newborns, infants, children. Study details: Microbial exposure reportedly drives polyclonal innate γδ T cell expansion after birth.

CDR1 and CDR2 (germline): GEAIGNYY, EKD. The V gene end was trimmed by 3 bases and the J gene end by 0 bases; junction bases not matched to a gene: 9. The CDR3 spans 19 residues. The sample consisted of blood. This sequence joins TRDV2 and TRDJ3, with TRDD3 matching 8 bases. This sequence originates from a child who was a newborn, infant or young child, either healthy, febrile or measles-vaccinated (not recorded which). The CDR3, as DNA: TGTGCCTGTGACGCTTACTGGGGGCCCAGCTCCTGGGACACCCGACAGATGTTTTTC. Its translation: CACDAYWGPSSWDTRQMFF.